This TCR beta chain was identified in a study of blood T cells in healthy people across ages. The wider study: When template switching was applied, about one barcoded beta molecule was captured per two T cells. Whole-study findings and limits: Investigators treated diversity estimates from one million T cells as underestimates.

J lost 8 bases, V lost 8 bases, and 10 bases had no gene match. The CDR3 sequence is 14 residues long. Per the germline V gene, CDR1 is SGHTA and CDR2 is FQGNSA. Combining a sample-barcoded 5' primer with a J-beta primer mix, a second PCR ran for about 7 to 12 cycles. Per sample, CDR3-containing paired-end reads numbered at least 2.5 million. TCRdb recomputed calls from the 5' RACE reads with MiXCR, one row per CDR3 protein. The sample contains 850,000 to 950,000 distinct CDR3 sequences, 25% to 30% of which appear only once. This clonotype came up many times. The antigen remains unidentified. The clonotype was recovered from an elderly woman in good health. Source material: blood. The chain combines TRBV7-2 with TRBJ2-1; 9 bases agree with TRBD2. Here the CDR3 DNA reads TGTGCCAGCCGCACCGCGGGGGGGCCCTATGAGCAGTTCTTC. Translated, it gives CASRTAGGPYEQFF.